The 17 T cell receptor beta chains given below trace back to one sample, sequenced in a study of Tregs in tolerant kidney transplant recipients. The method was immunoSEQ multiplex PCR; TCRdb's version includes in-frame clones alone and lacks a portion of them. The table records nearly 95,000 clones, 93% of them present only once. The source material was CD4+ T cells from blood, sampled before the transplant. These receptors originate from a human donor who received a combined kidney and bone marrow transplant.

V usage is TRBV7-6 and J usage is TRBJ2-1; TRBD1 matches at 8 bases. Germline V gives CDR1 SGHVS, CDR2 FNYEAQ. The CDR3 is 14 amino acids. J lost 8 bases, V lost 0 bases, and 3 bases had no gene match. CDR3 amino acids: CASSLAPGGDEQFF. DNA for the CDR3: TGTGCCAGCAGCTTAGCCCCAGGGGGCGATGAGCAGTTCTTC.

V and J are TRBV10-3 and TRBJ2-7, with a possible D match to TRBD1 (5 bases). The CDR3 is 14 amino acids. Trimming pared 4 bases from V and 5 bases from J, leaving 15 bases between. From germline, CDR1 is ENHRY and CDR2 SYGVKD. CDR3 region: CAISALTGVNEQYF. CDR3 nucleotides: TGTGCCATCAGTGCCCTTACAGGAGTCAACGAGCAGTACTTC.

The rearrangement links TRBV9 to TRBJ2-2; tentatively, D is TRBD1 (5 bases). This CDR3 region has 17 residues. Per the germline V gene, CDR1 is SGDLS and CDR2 is YYNGEE. V was cut by 4 bases and J by 0 bases, with 16 bases left in between. In nucleotides, the CDR3 is TGTGCCAGCAGCTCAACAACCCAGGGTCCGAACACCGGGGAGCTGTTTTTT. This gives the protein CASSSTTQGPNTGELFF.

The chain links TRBV4-2 to TRBJ1-5; D possibly corresponds to TRBD1 (5 bases). This CDR3 has 15 residues. Deletions cut 0 bases from V and 7 bases from J, with 13 bases between. Germline lookup yields CDR1 LGHNA and CDR2 YNFKEQ. The CDR3: CASSQEWPGKQPQHF. DNA of the CDR3: TGTGCCAGCAGCCAAGAGTGGCCAGGGAAGCAGCCCCAGCATTTT.

This chain's CDR3 is CASSLVVLKGNEKLFF. The CDR3 DNA follows: TGTGCCAGCAGCTTAGTGGTACTCAAGGGGAATGAAAAACTGTTTTTT. The V gene is TRBV7-9, the J gene TRBJ1-4; maybe TRBD1 (5 bases). This CDR3 is built from 16 residues. V dropped 1 base and J dropped 5 bases, with 14 bases sitting between them. Germline assignment: CDR1 SEHNR and CDR2 FQNEAQ (reference sequence).

This chain links TRBV21-1 with TRBJ2-7; no DNA check was done on the table's D call, TRBD1. TRBV21-1 is marked as a pseudogene. The CDR3 extends over 16 amino acids. The CDR3 DNA reads TGTGCCAGCAGCAAAGAAGCTGGGCAGAACCTCTACGAGCAGTACTTC. Its translation: CASSKEAGQNLYEQYF.

The genes are TRBV7-8 and TRBJ2-7, with D maybe TRBD2 (6 bases). The V end was cut by 5 bases, the J end by 1 base, with 9 bases between. The CDR3 has 13 residues. CDR1 SGHVS and CDR2 FQNEAQ come from the germline V gene. Here the CDR3 reads CASSPRGSYEQYF. CDR3 DNA sequence: TGTGCCAGCAGCCCCCGGGGGTCCTACGAGCAGTACTTC.

This chain links TRBV7-9 with TRBJ1-4; D is uncertain. Germline CDR1 SEHNR, CDR2 FQNEAQ (reference sequence). The CDR3 consists of 11 residues. The V and J ends lost 2 bases and 11 bases respectively, with 6 bases between them. The CDR3 here is CASSLYRKLFF. The CDR3 DNA sequence: TGTGCCAGCAGCTTATATCGGAAACTGTTTTTT. The full variable domain, rest sourced from reference TRBV7-9 and TRBJ1-4, is DTGVSQNPRHKITKRGQNVTFRCDPISEHNRLYWYRQTLGQGPEFLTYFQNEAQLEKSRLLSDRFSAERPKGSFSTLEIQRTEQGDSAMYLCASSLYRKLFFGSGTQLSVL.

The CDR3 spells CASTKGQNTGELFF. The CDR3 bases are TGTGCCAGTACCAAGGGACAGAACACCGGGGAGCTGTTTTTT. The genes are TRBV19 and TRBJ2-2; D possibly corresponds to TRBD1 (6 bases). The germline gives CDR1 LNHDA, CDR2 SQIVND (reference sequence). This CDR3 comprises 14 residues. V was clipped by 7 bases and J by 1 base, with 10 bases between them.

The rearrangement uses TRBV7-9 and TRBJ2-1; a possible D gene is TRBD1 (6 bases). V lost 5 bases to trimming and J lost 0 bases, with 14 bases between them. The CDR3 covers 16 residues. CDR1 and CDR2 (germline): SEHNR, FQNEAQ (reference sequence). This chain's CDR3 is CASSQQGKSSYNEQFF. The CDR3 nucleotides read TGTGCCAGCAGCCAGCAGGGGAAGAGCTCCTACAATGAGCAGTTCTTC.

This rearrangement joins TRBV25-1 to TRBJ2-3; 11 bases align to TRBD2. The CDR3 has 16 residues. The V segment lost 1 base and the J segment 1 base; nucleotides outside the gene matches: 1. The germline CDR1 and CDR2 sequences are MGHDK and SYGVNS. The CDR3 sequence: CASSELTSGGTDTQYF. CDR3 nucleotides: TGTGCCAGCAGTGAATTGACTAGCGGGGGCACAGATACGCAGTATTTT.

This sequence joins TRBV10-3 and TRBJ2-1; 9 bases line up with TRBD2. The CDR3 totals 15 residues. V was clipped by 11 bases and J by 6 bases; unmatched bases: 14. Germline CDR1 ENHRY, CDR2 SYGVKD. CDR3 in amino acids: CASNIAGALSNEQFF. The CDR3, as DNA: TGTGCCTCCAATATAGCGGGAGCCCTGAGCAATGAGCAGTTCTTC.

This clone was found once. This rearrangement joins TRBV5-6 to TRBJ2-3, with D hard to call. This CDR3 has 13 residues. Germline values: CDR1 SGHDT, CDR2 YYEEEE. With 0 bases removed from V and 7 bases from J, the gap between germline ends came to 9 bases. This chain's CDR3 is CASSLVGRYTQYF. As DNA, the CDR3 is TGTGCCAGCAGCTTGGTGGGCCGATATACGCAGTATTTT.

The CDR3 reads CSVGWTSGSRNQETQYF. CDR3 nucleotide sequence: TGCAGCGTGGGGTGGACTAGCGGGAGTCGAAACCAAGAGACCCAGTACTTC. The rearrangement links TRBV29-1 to TRBJ2-5, with 13 bases fitting TRBD2. Germline V gene sequence: CDR1 SQVTM, CDR2 ANQGSEA. V shed 6 bases, J shed 0 bases, and the junction held 10 bases outside the gene matches. The CDR3 contains 17 residues. The full variable domain, its missing parts supplied by reference TRBV29-1 and TRBJ2-5, is SAVISQKPSRDICQRGTSLTIQCQVDSQVTMMFWYRQQPGQSLTLIATANQGSEATYESGFVIDKFPISRPNLTFSTLTVSNMSPEDSSIYLCSVGWTSGSRNQETQYFGPGTRLLVL.

V is TRBV7-2 and J is TRBJ1-2, with D unclear. CDR3 length equals 12 residues. Trimming stripped 2 bases from V and 4 bases from J, with 5 bases between. From germline, CDR1 is SGHTA and CDR2 FQGNSA. The CDR3 sequence is CASSLRGYGYTF. DNA of the CDR3: TGTGCCAGCAGCTTACGAGGCTATGGCTACACCTTC.

The gene calls are TRBV4-1 and TRBJ2-5; 10 positions match TRBD2. The V and J ends lost 1 base and 1 base, in that order; junction bases with no gene match: 3. This CDR3 spans 16 amino acids. Germline CDR1 is MGHRA and CDR2 is YSYEKL. CDR3 in DNA: TGCGCCAGCAGCCAAGTGGTAGCGGGGGGCCAAGAGACCCAGTACTTC. It specifies CASSQVVAGGQETQYF.

This clone was counted a single time. The J gene is TRBJ2-5, the V gene TRBV7-3; the D gene is possibly TRBD1 (6 bases). The V and J ends lost 2 bases and 1 base respectively, with 11 bases between them. The CDR3 length is 15 residues. Germline CDR1 SGHTA, CDR2 FQGTGA. In DNA, the CDR3 is TGTGCCAGCAGCTTATGGGGGCAGGCCCAAGAGACCCAGTACTTC. Protein: CASSLWGQAQETQYF.